This TCR beta chain was sequenced in a study of regulatory T cells in long-lasting Graves disease. Time point here: persistent/refractory GD, antithyroid drugs over 5 years with positive TRAb. The authors made the TCR library using RNA they extracted from PBMCs. Libraries of TCR beta came from iRepertoire HTBI primers plus Arm-PCR of CDR3 regions. One entry per CDR3 protein results from TCRdb running MiXCR on the multiplex PCR reads. The sample shows some 300,000 distinct CDR3 sequences, around 20% of them seen only once. Study results and caveats: Accuracy was possibly reduced by small sample size.

There are many counts of this clonotype. Its cognate antigen is unknown. This TCR came from a female donor with Graves disease. Sequencing used peripheral blood mononuclear cells (PBMCs), obtained when the disease was refractory, from a patient treated with antithyroid drugs.

The CDR3: CASSFSREELTYEQYF. CDR3 coding DNA: TGTGCCAGCAGTTTCTCCCGGGAAGAATTAACCTACGAGCAGTACTTC. V is TRBV28 and J is TRBJ2-7; the D gene is possibly TRBD2 (5 bases). The germline CDR1 and CDR2 sequences are MDHEN and SYDVKM. Trimming pared 3 bases from V and 2 bases from J, leaving 17 bases between. The CDR3 length is 16 residues.